This T cell receptor beta chain was recorded in a study of blood T cell repertoires in COVID-19. Study-wide background: The United States, Italy and Spain were the sources of the acute and convalescent COVID-19 samples.

Original data processing: Estimates of nucleated cell counts were drawn from the amplification of reference gene primers. The assay was immunoSEQ multiplex PCR, and TCRdb's table has in-frame clones only and misses some. The D gene and trimming were derived from the DNA, and the V and J assignments and clone size from that table. Here the sample spans roughly 190,000 clones, 86% being singletons. This CDR3 spans 13 amino acids. V shed 2 bases and J shed 2 bases, with 6 bases lying between them. The TCR was taken from a woman aged 55 to 70 with COVID-19, enrolled during active disease. Sequencing was performed on peripheral blood. The rearrangement joins TRBV12-3 or TRBV12-4 to TRBJ1-2, with a tentative D call TRBD1 (6 bases). The CDR3 region is CASSLTGNYGYTF. The CDR3 DNA follows: TGTGCCAGCAGTTTAACAGGGAACTATGGCTACACCTTC.